A selection of T cell receptor beta chains follows, all from one sample in a study of human T cells and chemical hapten exposure. TCRdb re-called the RACE reads through MiXCR, storing one row per CDR3 protein. The sample shows roughly 38,000 distinct CDR3 sequences, 8% to 10% of them seen only once. The sequencing here drew on whole blood, taken in connection with sensitization to the hapten diphenylcyclopropenone (DPC). These receptors all come from a man between 45 and 60 years old with alopecia areata. Some clones in this sample may be carry-over from other donors' samples. Both conserved end residues are part of each CDR3. The D gene is left open where the match is weak. Expanded clones get a size class; other rows say once, few or many, or leave the size out.

v_gene,j_gene,d_gene,abundance,CDR3nt,CDR3aa
TRBV12-3/TRBV12-4,TRBJ1-6,.,.,TGTGCCAGCAGTAAACTCGATATGAATTCACCCCTCCACTTT,CASSKLDMNSPLHF
TRBV19,TRBJ1-4,.,.,TGTGCCAGTAACGCGGACAGAGATAATGGAAAACTGTTTTTT,CASNADRDNGKLFF
TRBV20-1,TRBJ2-5,TRBD2,many,TGCAGTGCTTACCCTAGCGGCTACCAAGAGACCCAGTACTTC,CSAYPSGYQETQYF
TRBV28,TRBJ2-1,.,many,TGTGCCAGCAGTTTATCAGGTGTGTCTGGGGAGCAGTTCTTC,CASSLSGVSGEQFF
TRBV20-1,TRBJ2-5,.,many,TGCAGTGCTAGGACAGTCCAAGAGACCCAGTACTTC,CSARTVQETQYF
TRBV7-9,TRBJ2-2,TRBD2,.,TGTGCCAGCAGCGCGGGAGGGCAGGGCACCACCGGGGAGCTGTTTTTT,CASSAGGQGTTGELFF
TRBV28,TRBJ1-5,.,many,TGTGCCAGCACCATTGGGGGGGGAGGCAATCAGCCCCAGCATTTT,CASTIGGGGNQPQHF
TRBV12-3/TRBV12-4,TRBJ1-6,TRBD1,many,TGTGCCAGCAAGGGGGCAGCGGGGAATTCACCCCTCCACTTT,CASKGAAGNSPLHF
TRBV29-1,TRBJ1-2,.,many,TGCAGCGTCGGATCCTCGACAGGCAACTATGGCTACACCTTC,CSVGSSTGNYGYTF
TRBV2,TRBJ2-7,.,many,TGTGCCAGCAGTGATGGGATATCCTACGAGCAGTACTTC,CASSDGISYEQYF
TRBV3-1,TRBJ2-7,.,few,TGTGCCAGCAGCCAAAACAGGGTCAGTGAGCAGTACTTC,CASSQNRVSEQYF
TRBV6-5,TRBJ1-1,TRBD1,few,TGTGCCAGCAGTTACTCTAGACAGGGGAGGACTGAAGCTTTCTTT,CASSYSRQGRTEAFF
TRBV4-1,TRBJ2-7,TRBD1,few,TGCGCCAGCAGCGAGGGAGGGACAGGGAACTACGAGCAGTACTTC,CASSEGGTGNYEQYF
TRBV28,TRBJ2-7,TRBD1,many,TGTGCCAGTGGGGCTCTGGGACAGACCTCCTACGAGCAGTACTTC,CASGALGQTSYEQYF
TRBV4-3,TRBJ2-5,TRBD2,many,TGCGCCAGCAGCCAAGAAGGCGGGAGCCTCCGGATTGGGACCCAGTACTTC,CASSQEGGSLRIGTQYF
TRBV29-1,TRBJ2-1,TRBD1,many,TGCAGCGGGGGACAGACCTCCTACAATGAGCAGTTCTTC,CSGGQTSYNEQFF
TRBV20-1,TRBJ2-3,.,.,TGCAGTGCTAGAGATCAGGGACAGCAGTATTTT,CSARDQGQQYF
TRBV10-2,TRBJ1-1,.,many,TGCGCCAGCAGGGACCCGGACACTGAAGCTTTCTTT,CASRDPDTEAFF
TRBV12-3/TRBV12-4,TRBJ1-5,.,many,TGTGCCAGCAGTTTGAAGGGGGTGGGCCATCAGCCCCAGCATTTT,CASSLKGVGHQPQHF
TRBV5-1,TRBJ2-7,.,.,TGCGCCAGCAGCTTGTCGGGATTAGGATCCGAGCAGTACTTC,CASSLSGLGSEQYF
TRBV6-2/TRBV6-3,TRBJ2-4,TRBD1,few,TGTGCCAGCAGCCCGACAGGGAAAAACATTCAGTACTTC,CASSPTGKNIQYF
TRBV2,TRBJ2-1,TRBD2,.,TGTGCCAGCAGTGAGTTGGGGACTAGTGAAAACTTC,CASSELGTSENF
TRBV14,TRBJ1-1,TRBD1,many,TGTGCCAGCAGCCGGACAGGCGGAGGGGGCACTGAAGCTTTCTTT,CASSRTGGGGTEAFF
TRBV11-3,TRBJ2-5,.,few,TGTGCCAGCAGCAACAGAGGATCGGTACTTCGGGGGACCCAGTACTTC,CASSNRGSVLRGTQYF
TRBV28,TRBJ1-1,.,few,TGTGCCAGCGCCCGGGCATTTTCTGAAGCTTTCTTT,CASARAFSEAFF
TRBV7-9,TRBJ2-7,TRBD2,.,TGTGCCAGCGTTGCGGGAGGGGACGAGCAGTACTTC,CASVAGGDEQYF
TRBV5-1,TRBJ2-3,.,many,TGCGCCAGCAGCTTGGCCGGCGAACACAGCACAGATACGCAGTATTTT,CASSLAGEHSTDTQYF
TRBV6-5,TRBJ1-1,.,.,TGTGCCAGCAGTTGGACCTTCAACACTGAAGCTTTCTTT,CASSWTFNTEAFF
TRBV20-1,TRBJ2-1,.,many,TGCAGTGGGTGGCAGGGGTTATACAATGAGCAGTTCTTC,CSGWQGLYNEQFF
TRBV20-1,TRBJ2-7,.,many,TGCAGTGCTAGACCGACAGTGACCTACGAGCAGTACTTC,CSARPTVTYEQYF
TRBV3-2,TRBJ2-5,.,.,TGTGCCAGCAGCCAAGATCTCACGGGAGTGGGACAAGAGACCCAGTACTTC,CASSQDLTGVGQETQYF
TRBV18,TRBJ1-5,.,few,TGTGCCAGCTCACCTTTCGGTAATCAGCCCCAGCATTTT,CASSPFGNQPQHF
TRBV6-5,TRBJ1-5,.,.,TGTGCCAGCAGTAACAGGGTTAATCAGCCCCAGCATTTT,CASSNRVNQPQHF
TRBV7-2,TRBJ2-1,TRBD2,many,TGTGCCAGCAGCATACTAGCGGGGATTTTCGATGAGCAGTTCTTC,CASSILAGIFDEQFF
TRBV28,TRBJ1-6,TRBD1,few,TGTGCCAGCGGTTCCACAGGGGTCGGTTCACCCCTCCACTTT,CASGSTGVGSPLHF
TRBV7-8,TRBJ1-3,TRBD1,many,TGTGCCAGCATTCCACAGGGGGGATTTGGAAACACCATATATTTT,CASIPQGGFGNTIYF
TRBV6-1,TRBJ2-1,TRBD2,medium-sized,TGTGCTGCGGGACTAGCGGAGGTAAATGAGCAGTTCTTC,CAAGLAEVNEQFF
TRBV29-1,TRBJ2-1,TRBD2,.,TGCAGGGGTTTGAAGCGGGAGTACTACAATGAGCAGTTCTTC,CRGLKREYYNEQFF
TRBV29-1,TRBJ2-7,TRBD1,many,TGCAGCGTTGACCATGGGACAGGCGATTCCTACGAGCAGTACTTC,CSVDHGTGDSYEQYF
TRBV28,TRBJ2-2,.,many,TGTGCCAGCAGTGATTACACCGGGGAGCTGTTTTTT,CASSDYTGELFF